Listed here is a single T cell receptor (beta chain). The antigen is undetermined. V was pared by 7 bases and J by 3 bases, with 19 bases between. The CDR3 totals 15 residues. In germline, CDR1 is MNHNS, CDR2 SASEGT. These data originate in a study of shared clonotypes between healthy human individuals. Study-wide results and caveats: In contrast to clonotypes shared by all four donors, non-shared clonotypes had lower generation probabilities. Incomplete sequencing of sorted subsets was indicated by rarefaction despite large depth. The naive CD4 repertoires of a few donors were compared, and about 5% of clonotypes were shared. Among donors, sharing of clonotypes was expected to be affected by sequencing depth.

Data came from immunoSEQ multiplex PCR; TCRdb stores just in-frame clones and leaves some out. Of 950,000 to 1,100,000 clones in the sample, more than 75% were seen once. The receptor's source is a man in his late teens or twenties in good health. Some clones in this sample may be carry-over from other donors' samples. The specimen sequenced was memory CD4+ T cells from PBMCs. The subset denotes: CD45RA-negative fraction. The chain employs TRBV6-1 and TRBJ2-7; a weak D match, TRBD2 (6 bases). The CDR3 sequence: CASTLSGSGYYEQYF. The CDR3, as DNA: TGTGCCAGCACCCTCTCTGGTAGCGGTTACTACGAGCAGTACTTC.